This is a list of T cell receptor beta chains from one sample in a study of tumor-infiltrating lymphocytes in primary liver carcinoma. One entry per CDR3 protein results from TCRdb running MiXCR on the multiplex PCR reads. The sample records 70,000 to 75,000 distinct CDR3 sequences, about 70% being singletons. Sequencing used liver tumor tissue from sampling region 4. The origin of the receptors is a man between 35 and 55 years old with primary liver carcinoma and hepatitis B virus infection. Each CDR3 is given with its conserved first and last residue. A D gene is named only where the DNA matches it firmly. Not all rows give a size; the values are once, few, many and, for expanded clones, a class.

>NA|NA|TRBV10-1|TRBJ2-5
TGCGCCAGTAGTGAGTTCCTCGACGGATTCCAAGAGACCCAGTACTTC
CASSEFLDGFQETQYF
>NA|NA|TRBV7-9|TRBJ2-3
TGTGCCAGCAGCTTGAAGAGGGTGCCATATACGCAGTATTTT
CASSLKRVPYTQYF
>NA|NA|TRBV29-1|TRBJ2-7
TGCAGCGCGAGACGGTTAGGGGGATCATACGAGCAGTACTTC
CSARRLGGSYEQYF
>NA|NA|TRBV5-5|TRBJ2-1
TGTGCTAGCAGCTTGGGGCTAGCAGGAGGGTACCAAGAGACCCAGTTCTTC
CASSLGLAGGYQETQFF
>NA|TRBD2|TRBV6-5|TRBJ2-1
TGTGCCAGCAGTTATAGTCCACTAGCGGGAGGCAATGAGCAGTTCTTC
CASSYSPLAGGNEQFF
>NA|TRBD1|TRBV10-3|TRBJ2-5
TGTACCATCAGTGAGCTGGACAGGGGGCGTCGGACCCAGTACTTT
CTISELDRGRRTQYF
>NA|NA|TRBV12-3/TRBV12-4|TRBJ2-5
TGTGTCAGCAGTTTAGGGCAGACTCAAGAGACTCAGTACTTC
CVSSLGQTQETQYF
>NA|NA|TRBV6-6|TRBJ1-1
TGTGCCAGCGGTCAAAACGCTGAAGCTTTCTTT
CASGQNAEAFF
>many|NA|TRBV28|TRBJ1-4
TGTGCCAGCAGTCCCGGGTCTCCGAAAGAAAAACTGTTTTTT
CASSPGSPKEKLFF
>many|NA|TRBV28|TRBJ2-7
TGTGCCAGCAGTCACGGCTACGAGCAGTACTTC
CASSHGYEQYF
>many|NA|TRBV11-2|TRBJ2-3
TGTGCCAGCAGCCAAGGAACTCCAGGCACAGATACGCAGTATTTT
CASSQGTPGTDTQYF
>NA|NA|TRBV11-2|TRBJ2-5
TGTGCAAGCAAATCCCGGGACTTGGCCCACCAAGAGACCCAATACTTC
CASKSRDLAHQETQYF
>NA|NA|TRBV11-2|TRBJ2-7
TGTGCCAGCAGCTTAACTGACACTACTTGCGAGCAGTACTTC
CASSLTDTTCEQYF
>many|NA|TRBV10-3|TRBJ2-5
TGTGCCATCAGTGCCAGCGGACAAGAGACCCAGTACTTC
CAISASGQETQYF
>many|NA|TRBV6-2/TRBV6-3|TRBJ2-3
TGTGCCAGCAGTCCCTCCTCGACCACCCTCACAGATACGCAGTATTTT
CASSPSSTTLTDTQYF
>many|NA|TRBV7-9|TRBJ2-1
TGTGCCAGCAGCTTAAACAATGAGCAGTTCTTC
CASSLNNEQFF
>NA|NA|TRBV11-1|TRBJ2-7
TGTGCCAGCAACTTAGGGGCAGACTTAAACGAGCAGTACTTC
CASNLGADLNEQYF
>NA|NA|TRBV10-3|TRBJ1-1
TGTGCCATCAGTGCTGAAAAGAACACTGAAGCTTTCTTT
CAISAEKNTEAFF
>many|NA|TRBV7-9|TRBJ1-2
TGTGCCAGCAGCTTAGCCGAGTCGAGCTATGGCTACACCTTC
CASSLAESSYGYTF
>NA|TRBD2|TRBV6-1|TRBJ2-1
TGTGCCAGTAGTTTTAGCGGGGGGGGGGGTGAGCAGTTCTTC
CASSFSGGGGEQFF
>many|NA|TRBV6-1|TRBJ2-2
TGTGCCAGCAGTGCTATCAGACAGGAGAACACCGGGGAGCTGTTTTTT
CASSAIRQENTGELFF
>NA|TRBD2|TRBV4-1|TRBJ2-7
TGCGCCAGCAGCCAAGATCTCCCCTCGACTAGCGGTAGAAGCGGGCTGTACTTC
CASSQDLPSTSGRSGLYF
>NA|TRBD2|TRBV6-6|TRBJ2-1
TGTGTCAACAGTTCTGCGACTAGCGGACACAATGAGCAGTTCTTC
CVNSSATSGHNEQFF
>NA|TRBD1|TRBV11-2|TRBJ1-3
TGTGACAGCAGCACCACAGGGGACTCTGGAAACACCATATATTTT
CDSSTTGDSGNTIYF